This T cell receptor beta chain is from a study of T cell changes during pregnancy in multiple sclerosis. The J segment lost 12 bases and the V segment lost 2 bases, leaving 12 bases of the junction unmatched. The CDR3 has 15 amino acids. Germline CDR1 is MNHNS and CDR2 is SASEGT. Clones were sequenced by immunoSEQ multiplex PCR, and TCRdb holds only the in-frame ones, with some missing. The sample holds about 96,000 clones; 80% to 95% are singletons and the top ten take under 3%. This TCR came from a female donor with multiple sclerosis, enrolled in a pregnancy study. The sequencing here drew on peripheral blood, taken in the first trimester of pregnancy. The J gene is TRBJ2-1, the V gene TRBV6-1, with TRBD1 identical over 8 bases. The CDR3 region has the DNA TGTGCCAGCAGTGAAAGCAGGGGGCGGGCACAAGGGCAGTTCTTC. It specifies CASSESRGRAQGQFF.